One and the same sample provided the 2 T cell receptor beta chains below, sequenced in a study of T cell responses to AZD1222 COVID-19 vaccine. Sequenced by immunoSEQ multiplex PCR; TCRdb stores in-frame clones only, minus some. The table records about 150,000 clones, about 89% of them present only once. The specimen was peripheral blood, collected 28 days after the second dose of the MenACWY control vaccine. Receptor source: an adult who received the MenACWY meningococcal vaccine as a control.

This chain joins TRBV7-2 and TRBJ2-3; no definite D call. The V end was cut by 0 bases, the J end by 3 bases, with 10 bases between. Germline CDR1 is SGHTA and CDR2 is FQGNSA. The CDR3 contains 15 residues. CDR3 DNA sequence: TGTGCCAGCAGCTTAGCCCCCTCTATAACAGATACGCAGTATTTT. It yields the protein CASSLAPSITDTQYF.

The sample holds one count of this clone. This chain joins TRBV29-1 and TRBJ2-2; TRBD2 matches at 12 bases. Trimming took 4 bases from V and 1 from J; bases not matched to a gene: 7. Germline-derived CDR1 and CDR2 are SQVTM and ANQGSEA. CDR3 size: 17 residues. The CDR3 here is CSVALAGGLLNTGELFF. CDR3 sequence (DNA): TGCAGCGTTGCCCTAGCGGGAGGGCTACTGAACACCGGGGAGCTGTTTTTT.